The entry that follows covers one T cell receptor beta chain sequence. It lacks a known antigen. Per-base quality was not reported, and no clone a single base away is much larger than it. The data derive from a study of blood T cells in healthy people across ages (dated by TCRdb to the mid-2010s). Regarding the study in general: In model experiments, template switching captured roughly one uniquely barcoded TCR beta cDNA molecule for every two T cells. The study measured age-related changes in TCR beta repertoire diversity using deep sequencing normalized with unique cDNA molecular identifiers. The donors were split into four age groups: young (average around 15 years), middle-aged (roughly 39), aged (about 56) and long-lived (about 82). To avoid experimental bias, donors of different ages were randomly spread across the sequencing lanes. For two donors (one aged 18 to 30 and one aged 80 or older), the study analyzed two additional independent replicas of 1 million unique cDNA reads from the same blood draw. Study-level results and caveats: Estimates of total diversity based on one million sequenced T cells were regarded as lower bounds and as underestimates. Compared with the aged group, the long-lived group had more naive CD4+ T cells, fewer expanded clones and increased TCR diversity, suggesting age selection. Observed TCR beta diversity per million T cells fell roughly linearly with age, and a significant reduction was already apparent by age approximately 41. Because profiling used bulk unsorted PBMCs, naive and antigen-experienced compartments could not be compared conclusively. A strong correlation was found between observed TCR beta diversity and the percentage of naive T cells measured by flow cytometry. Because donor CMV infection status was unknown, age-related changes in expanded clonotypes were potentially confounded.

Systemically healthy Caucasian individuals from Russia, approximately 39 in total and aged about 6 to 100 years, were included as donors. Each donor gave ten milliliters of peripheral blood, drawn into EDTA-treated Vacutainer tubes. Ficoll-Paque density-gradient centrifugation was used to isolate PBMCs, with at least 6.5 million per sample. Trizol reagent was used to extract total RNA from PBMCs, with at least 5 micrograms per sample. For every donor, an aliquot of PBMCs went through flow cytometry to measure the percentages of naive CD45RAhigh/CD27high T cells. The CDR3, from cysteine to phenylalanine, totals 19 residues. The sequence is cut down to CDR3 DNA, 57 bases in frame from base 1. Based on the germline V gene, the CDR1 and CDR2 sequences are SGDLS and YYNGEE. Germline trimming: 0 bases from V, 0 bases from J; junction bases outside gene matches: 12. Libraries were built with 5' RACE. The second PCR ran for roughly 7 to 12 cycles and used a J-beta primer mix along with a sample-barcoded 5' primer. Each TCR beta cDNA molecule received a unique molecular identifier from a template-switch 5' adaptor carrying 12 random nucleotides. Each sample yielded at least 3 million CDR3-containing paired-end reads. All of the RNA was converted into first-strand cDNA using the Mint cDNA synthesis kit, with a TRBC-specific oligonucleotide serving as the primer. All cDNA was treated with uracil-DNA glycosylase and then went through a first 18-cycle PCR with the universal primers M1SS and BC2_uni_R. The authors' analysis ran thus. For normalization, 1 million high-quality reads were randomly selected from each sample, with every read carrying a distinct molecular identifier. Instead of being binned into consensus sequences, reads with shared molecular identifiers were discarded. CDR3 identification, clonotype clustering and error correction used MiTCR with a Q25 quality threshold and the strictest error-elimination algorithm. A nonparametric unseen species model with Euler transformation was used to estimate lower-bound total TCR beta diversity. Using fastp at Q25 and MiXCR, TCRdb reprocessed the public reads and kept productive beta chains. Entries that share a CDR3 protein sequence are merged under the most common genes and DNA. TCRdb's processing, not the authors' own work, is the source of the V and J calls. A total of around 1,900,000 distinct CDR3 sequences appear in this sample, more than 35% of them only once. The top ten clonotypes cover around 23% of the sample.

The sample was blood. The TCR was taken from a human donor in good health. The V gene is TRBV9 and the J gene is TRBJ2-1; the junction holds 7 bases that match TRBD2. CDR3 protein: CASSVDRAGYFASYNEQFF. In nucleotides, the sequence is TGTGCCAGCAGCGTAGATCGAGCGGGGTACTTCGCCTCCTACAATGAGCAGTTCTTC. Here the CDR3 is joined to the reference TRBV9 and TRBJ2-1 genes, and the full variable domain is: DSGVTQTPKHLITATGQRVTLRCSPRSGDLSVYWYQQSLDQGLQFLIQYYNGEERAKGNILERFSAQQFPDLHSELNLSSLELGDSALYFCASSVDRAGYFASYNEQFFGPGTRLTVL.